These 10 T cell receptor beta chains share one sample of origin, sequenced in a study of radiation and T cells in renal cell carcinoma. Time point defined: blood 2 weeks post-SBRT. The treatment here: 15 Gy SBRT to primary tumor, nephrectomy 4 weeks later. Repertoires were generated with immunoSEQ multiplex PCR, while TCRdb's copy carries only in-frame clones and drops some. The sample carries around 130,000 clones, 88% recorded once. This material consisted of blood, taken from a patient whose treatment included radiotherapy and nephrectomy. These receptors were obtained from a woman between 65 and 79 years old with renal cell carcinoma.

This chain uses TRBV2 with TRBJ2-1; 7 bases fit TRBD1. The CDR3 extends over 15 amino acids. The germline V gene encodes CDR1 SNHLY and CDR2 FYNNEI. V was clipped by 7 bases and J by 4 bases; unmatched bases: 10. Here the CDR3 DNA reads TGTGCCAGCACCCCGACAGGGCAATATTACAATGAGCAGTTCTTC. Protein product: CASTPTGQYYNEQFF.

The chain is built from TRBV6-6 and TRBJ2-3; a possible D gene is TRBD2 (6 bases). V was shortened by 5 bases and J by 5 bases, with 11 bases between the two germline ends. Germline CDR1 MNHNY, CDR2 SVGAGI (reference sequence). The length of the CDR3 is 13 residues. The CDR3: CASSLGEEDTQYF. DNA of the CDR3: TGTGCCAGCAGTCTCGGGGAGGAAGATACGCAGTATTTT.

The chain recombines TRBV6-1 with TRBJ1-6; 9 bases fit TRBD1. V shed 4 bases and J 10 bases; nucleotides not matched to a gene: 11. CDR1 and CDR2 (germline): MNHNS, SASEGT. This CDR3 is built from 16 residues. CDR3: CASSADGTGFGSPLHF. DNA for the CDR3: TGTGCCAGCAGTGCCGACGGGACAGGGTTCGGGTCACCCCTCCACTTT.

The J gene is TRBJ1-5, the V gene TRBV7-2; D may be TRBD1 (6 bases). CDR1 and CDR2 from the germline V gene are SGHTA and FQGNSA. V was pared by 5 bases and J by 1 base, with 15 bases between. The CDR3 is 16 amino acids. CDR3 region: CASSPHKQGSNQPQHF. CDR3 nucleotide sequence: TGTGCCAGCAGCCCTCATAAACAGGGAAGCAATCAGCCCCAGCATTTT.

This clone was seen once. This chain uses TRBV11-2 with TRBJ1-1, with 7 bases matching TRBD1. The CDR3 runs to 13 residues. Germline CDR1 is SGHAT and CDR2 is FQNNGV. V gave up 5 bases and J gave up 1 base; unmatched junction bases: 1. The CDR3 is CASSRDRNTEAFF. The DNA of the CDR3 is TGTGCCAGCAGCCGGGACAGGAACACTGAAGCTTTCTTT.

The chain recombines TRBV2 with TRBJ1-6, with TRBD1 as a possible D gene (6 bases). Germline CDR1 SNHLY, CDR2 FYNNEI. V was clipped by 5 bases and J by 9 bases, with 14 bases between them. The CDR3 extends over 14 amino acids. The CDR3 nucleotides read TGTGCCAGCAGTACCGGCCCCAGGGGTTCACCCCTCCACTTT. Protein product: CASSTGPRGSPLHF.

J is TRBJ1-5 and V is TRBV7-3; D gene uncertain. Between the trimmed V and J ends, which lost 6 bases and 7 bases, there was a span of 25 bases. The CDR3 runs 17 residues. From germline, CDR1 is SGHTA and CDR2 FQGTGA. This CDR3 is CASRPDASRRVKQPQHF. Written as DNA, the CDR3 is TGTGCCAGCAGGCCTGATGCGTCCCGGAGGGTCAAACAGCCCCAGCATTTT. The whole variable domain, remainder taken from reference TRBV7-3 and TRBJ1-5, is GAGVSQTPSNKVTEKGKYVELRCDPISGHTALYWYRQSLGQGPEFLIYFQGTGAADDSGLPNDRFFAVRPEGSVSTLKIQRTERGDSAVYLCASRPDASRRVKQPQHFGDGTRLSIL.

The chain uses TRBV7-2 and TRBJ2-2; D assignment may be TRBD1 or TRBD2 (5 bases each). V lost 6 bases to trimming and J lost 4 bases, with 12 bases between them. From germline, CDR1 is SGHTA and CDR2 FQGNSA. The CDR3 length is 14 residues. CDR3 DNA: TGTGCCAGCAGGTTGGGGGAAATCACCGGGGAGCTGTTTTTT. Translating it yields CASRLGEITGELFF.

This chain connects TRBV2 to TRBJ1-1, with D uncertain. The germline V gene encodes CDR1 SNHLY and CDR2 FYNNEI. This CDR3 spans 12 amino acids. V lost 8 bases and J 0 bases, leaving 7 bases between the germline ends. CDR3 in amino acids: CASESVNTEAFF. The CDR3 DNA follows: TGTGCCAGCGAGTCAGTGAACACTGAAGCTTTCTTT. Complete variable domain (other parts from reference TRBV2 and TRBJ1-1): EPEVTQTPSHQVTQMGQEVILRCVPISNHLYFYWYRQILGQKVEFLVSFYNNEISEKSEIFDDQFSVERPDGSNFTLKIRSTKLEDSAMYFCASESVNTEAFFGQGTRLTVV.

The chain links TRBV7-9 to TRBJ1-4, with D possibly matching TRBD1 (6 bases). Germline CDR1 reads SEHNR; CDR2 reads FQNEAQ (reference sequence). V lost 4 bases and J 5 bases, leaving 11 bases between the germline ends. This CDR3 has 14 residues. The CDR3 nucleotides read TGTGCCAGCAGCTACAGGGAGTTAAATGAAAAACTGTTTTTT. Translated: CASSYRELNEKLFF.